This TCR beta chain was sequenced in a study of shared clonotypes between healthy human individuals. Sequencing used immunoSEQ multiplex PCR; TCRdb keeps in-frame clones, though not all of them. The table includes approximately 2,200,000 clones, under 95% detected once. The naive CD8 population came from CD45RO-negative cells selected for CCR7, without terminally differentiated effector memory CD45RA+ cells. The CDR3 length is 15 residues. The V and J ends lost 6 bases and 4 bases respectively, with 17 bases between them. Germline-derived CDR1 and CDR2 are LNHNV and YYDKDF (reference sequence). This chain joins TRBV15 and TRBJ2-3; TRBD2 is a possible D gene (6 bases). The sequence derives from a man aged 18-30 years in good health. Some clones in this sample may be carry-over from other donors' samples. The sequenced sample was naive CD8+ T cells from PBMCs. Written as DNA, the CDR3 is TGTGCCACCAGGGGGGGAGACTTCGGGTCAGATACGCAGTATTTT. This translates into CATRGGDFGSDTQYF.